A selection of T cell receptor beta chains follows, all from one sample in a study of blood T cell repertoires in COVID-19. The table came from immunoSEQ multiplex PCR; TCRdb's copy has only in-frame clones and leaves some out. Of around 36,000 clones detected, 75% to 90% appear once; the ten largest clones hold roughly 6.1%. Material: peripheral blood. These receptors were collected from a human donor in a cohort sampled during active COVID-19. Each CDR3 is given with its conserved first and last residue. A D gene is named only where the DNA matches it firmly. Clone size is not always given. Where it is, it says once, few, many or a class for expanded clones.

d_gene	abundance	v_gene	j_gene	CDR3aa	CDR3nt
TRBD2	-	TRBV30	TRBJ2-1	CAWSPGLAGEVQFF	TGTGCCTGGAGTCCCGGACTAGCTGGTGAAGTGCAGTTCTTC
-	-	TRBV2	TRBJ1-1	CASSAELNTEAFF	TGTGCCAGCAGTGCGGAGTTGAACACTGAAGCTTTCTTT
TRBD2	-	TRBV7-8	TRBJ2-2	CASSRGGSGNTGELFF	TGTGCCAGCAGCCGGGGGGGTAGCGGGAACACCGGGGAGCTGTTTTTT
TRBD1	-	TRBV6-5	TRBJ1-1	CAIPTGGFNTEAFF	TGTGCCATCCCGACAGGGGGCTTCAACACTGAAGCTTTCTTT
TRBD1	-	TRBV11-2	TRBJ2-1	CASSLESGGQSEQFF	TGTGCCAGCAGCTTAGAGTCAGGGGGTCAGTCTGAGCAGTTCTTC
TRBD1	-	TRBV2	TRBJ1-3	CASSPTGVPGNTIYF	TGTGCCAGCAGTCCGACAGGGGTCCCTGGAAACACCATATATTTT
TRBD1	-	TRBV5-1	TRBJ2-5	CASSPWQGAEETQYF	TGCGCCAGCAGCCCCTGGCAGGGGGCTGAAGAGACCCAGTACTTC
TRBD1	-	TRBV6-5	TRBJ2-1	CASSSGTGPYNEQFF	TGTGCCAGCAGTTCCGGGACAGGACCTTACAATGAGCAGTTCTTC
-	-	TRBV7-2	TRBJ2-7	CASSFYRGEQYF	TGTGCCAGCAGCTTTTATAGGGGGGAGCAGTACTTC
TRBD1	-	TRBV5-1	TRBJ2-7	CASSSGQGYEQYF	TGCGCCAGCAGCTCTGGACAGGGCTACGAGCAGTACTTC
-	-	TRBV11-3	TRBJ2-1	CASSLSGGTHNEQFF	TGTGCCAGCAGCTTATCGGGGGGCACCCATAATGAGCAGTTCTTC
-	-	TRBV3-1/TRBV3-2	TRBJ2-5	CASSHRETQYF	TGTGCCAGCAGCCACCGGGAGACCCAGTACTTC
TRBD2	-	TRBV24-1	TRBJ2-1	CATSGSGGENEQFF	TGTGCCACCAGTGGTAGCGGGGGTGAGAATGAGCAGTTCTTC
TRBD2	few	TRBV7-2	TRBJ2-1	CASSLARRGRAWGEQFF	TGTGCCAGCAGCTTAGCGCGGCGCGGGAGGGCCTGGGGTGAGCAGTTCTTC
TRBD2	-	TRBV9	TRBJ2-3	CASSGGLAGGPDTDTQYF	TGTGCCAGCAGCGGGGGACTAGCGGGAGGGCCCGACACAGATACGCAGTATTTT
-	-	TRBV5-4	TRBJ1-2	CASSPPHSYGGYTF	TGTGCCAGCAGCCCCCCTCACTCGTACGGGGGCTACACCTTC
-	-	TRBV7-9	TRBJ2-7	CASSYGQSYEQYF	TGTGCCAGCAGTTACGGACAGTCCTACGAGCAGTACTTC
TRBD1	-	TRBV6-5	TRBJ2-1	CASSTSGTVGGEQFF	TGTGCCAGCAGTACATCCGGGACAGTAGGCGGTGAGCAGTTCTTC
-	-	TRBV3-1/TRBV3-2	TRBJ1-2	CASSPEGGLGTF	TGTGCCAGCAGCCCCGAAGGAGGGTTAGGGACCTTC
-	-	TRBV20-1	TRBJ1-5	CSARDPPGQHF	TGCAGTGCTAGAGATCCGCCAGGTCAGCATTTT
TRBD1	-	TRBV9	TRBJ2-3	CASSGGGGTDTQYF	TGTGCCAGCAGCGGAGGGGGCGGCACAGATACGCAGTATTTT
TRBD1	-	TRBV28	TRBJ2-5	CASSPPGQGSGETQYF	TGTGCCAGCAGTCCACCGGGACAGGGGTCGGGGGAGACCCAGTACTTC
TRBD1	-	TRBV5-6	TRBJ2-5	CASSLGGQGETQYF	TGTGCCAGCAGCTTGGGGGGACAGGGAGAGACCCAGTACTTC
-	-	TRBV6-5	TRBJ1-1	CASSYSYRGTEAFF	TGTGCCAGCAGTTACTCTTATCGGGGCACTGAAGCTTTCTTT
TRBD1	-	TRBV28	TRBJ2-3	CASSRQGARTDTQYF	TGTGCCAGCAGTAGACAGGGGGCTAGGACAGATACGCAGTATTTT
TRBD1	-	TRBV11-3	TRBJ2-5	CASSFAPTGTETQYF	TGTGCCAGCAGCTTCGCACCGACAGGGACGGAGACCCAGTACTTC
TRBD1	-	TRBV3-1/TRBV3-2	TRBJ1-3	CASSHETGRNTIYF	TGTGCCAGCAGCCACGAGACAGGGAGGAACACCATATATTTT
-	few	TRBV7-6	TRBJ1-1	CASSLGGSNTEAFF	TGTGCCAGCAGCCTCGGAGGGTCGAACACTGAAGCTTTCTTT
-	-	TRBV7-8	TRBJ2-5	CASSPILGGGTGETQYF	TGTGCCAGCAGCCCCATTCTGGGCGGCGGGACGGGTGAGACCCAGTACTTC
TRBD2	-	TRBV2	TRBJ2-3	CASKELAGTTDTQYF	TGTGCCAGCAAGGAACTAGCGGGGACCACAGATACGCAGTATTTT
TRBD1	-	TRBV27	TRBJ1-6	CASGTANSPLHF	TGTGCCAGCGGGACAGCAAATTCACCCCTCCACTTT
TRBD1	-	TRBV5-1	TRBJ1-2	CASSPGTGGASDGYTF	TGCGCCAGCAGCCCCGGGACAGGGGGCGCCTCTGATGGCTACACCTTC
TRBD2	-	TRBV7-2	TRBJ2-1	CASRSSGESYNEQFF	TGTGCCAGCAGATCCAGCGGGGAGAGCTACAATGAGCAGTTCTTC
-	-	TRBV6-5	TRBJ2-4	CASSYGQVLAKNIQYF	TGTGCCAGCAGTTACGGGCAGGTCCTAGCCAAAAACATTCAGTACTTC
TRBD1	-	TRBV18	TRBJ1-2	CASSFTGGRSYGYTF	TGTGCCAGCTCATTTACAGGGGGCCGTAGCTATGGCTACACCTTC
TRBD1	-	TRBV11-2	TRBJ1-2	CASRDPGTDNYGYTF	TGTGCCAGCAGAGACCCCGGGACAGATAACTATGGCTACACCTTC
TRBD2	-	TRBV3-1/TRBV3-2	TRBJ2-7	CASSQAGLAGGTYEQYF	TGTGCCAGCAGCCAAGCTGGACTAGCGGGAGGGACCTACGAGCAGTACTTC
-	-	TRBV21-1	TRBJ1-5	CASSLRSNQPQHF	TGTGCCAGCAGTCTACGTAGCAATCAGCCCCAGCATTTT
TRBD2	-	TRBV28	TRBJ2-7	CASSFVAGVRYEQYF	TGTGCCAGCAGTTTCGTAGCGGGGGTCAGATACGAGCAGTACTTC
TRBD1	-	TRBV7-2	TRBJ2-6	CASSLVTGDSGANVLTF	TGTGCCAGCAGCTTAGTTACAGGGGACTCTGGGGCCAACGTCCTGACTTTC
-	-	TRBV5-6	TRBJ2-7	CASSLQGYEQYF	TGTGCCAGCAGCTTGCAGGGCTACGAGCAGTACTTC
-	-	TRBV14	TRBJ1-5	CASSRPGSNQPQHF	TGTGCCAGCAGCCGCCCCGGGAGCAATCAGCCCCAGCATTTT
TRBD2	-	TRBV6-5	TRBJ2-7	CASSPTSGSYEQYF	TGTGCCAGCAGTCCTACTAGCGGGAGCTACGAGCAGTACTTC
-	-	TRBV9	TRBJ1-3	CASSLTELSGNTIYF	TGTGCCAGCAGCCTTACAGAACTCTCTGGAAACACCATATATTTT
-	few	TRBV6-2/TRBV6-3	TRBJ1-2	CASSLITSQGYTF	TGTGCCAGCAGTCTCATCACCTCCCAGGGCTACACCTTC
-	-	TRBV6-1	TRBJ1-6	CASSERGNSYNSPLHF	TGTGCCAGCAGTGAAAGGGGTAACTCCTATAATTCACCCCTCCACTTT
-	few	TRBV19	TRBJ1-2	CASQNPQANYGYTF	TGTGCCAGTCAAAATCCTCAGGCGAACTATGGCTACACCTTC
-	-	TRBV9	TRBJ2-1	CASSTPPSTSNNEQFF	TGTGCCAGCAGCACCCCCCCTAGTACCTCCAACAATGAGCAGTTCTTC
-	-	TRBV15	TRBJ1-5	CATSRNTGGPNQPQHF	TGTGCCACCAGCAGAAATACGGGGGGCCCGAATCAGCCCCAGCATTTT
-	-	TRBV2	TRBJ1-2	CASRFGLNYGYTF	TGTGCCAGCAGGTTCGGACTTAACTATGGCTACACCTTC
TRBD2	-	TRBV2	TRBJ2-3	CASTRLAGGTDTQYF	TGTGCCAGCACCCGACTAGCGGGAGGCACAGATACGCAGTATTTT